Below, 19 T cell receptor beta chains from the same sample are listed, as sequenced in a study of T cell responses to AZD1222 COVID-19 vaccine. Some clones are missing from TCRdb's copy, which holds only in-frame ones; the method was immunoSEQ multiplex PCR. The sample contains some 130,000 clones, roughly 90% of which appear only once. The source material was peripheral blood, sampled 28 days after the second AZD1222 dose. The receptors come from an adult who received the AZD1222 COVID-19 vaccine.

Only one count was recorded for this clone. Here the CDR3 reads CATSSPTNRLGEQYF. CDR3 in DNA: TGTGCCACCAGCAGCCCTACCAACAGGCTTGGGGAGCAGTACTTC. This chain joins TRBV15 and TRBJ2-7; D is perhaps TRBD1 (5 bases). Between the trimmed V and J ends, which lost 3 bases and 7 bases, there was a span of 19 bases. This CDR3 is 15 amino acids long. Germline V gene sequence: CDR1 LNHNV, CDR2 YYDKDF (reference sequence).

The chain has TRBV6-5 and TRBJ1-2, with 9 positions matching TRBD1. Germline CDR1 reads MNHEY; CDR2 reads SVGAGI. CDR3 length: 12 amino acids. The trim removed 6 bases at V and 6 bases at J, leaving 2 bases unmatched. CDR3 residues: CASSRTGDGYTF. CDR3 nucleotides: TGTGCCAGCAGCCGGACAGGGGATGGCTACACCTTC.

The chain has TRBV30 and TRBJ1-1, with a tentative D call TRBD1 (5 bases). The CDR3 consists of 15 residues. Germline values: CDR1 GTSNPN, CDR2 SVGIG (reference sequence). Trimming shortened V by 3 bases and J by 0 bases, and 14 bases separated the two germline ends. In nucleotides, the CDR3 is TGTGCCTGGAGCGGGGGTGCCCACATGAACACTGAAGCTTTCTTT. Its translation: CAWSGGAHMNTEAFF.

The chain joins TRBV9 to TRBJ1-1; no clear D gene. CDR1 and CDR2 (germline): SGDLS, YYNGEE. V lost 0 bases and J 3 bases, leaving 3 bases between the germline ends. This CDR3 comprises 12 residues. In DNA, the CDR3 is TGTGCCAGCAGCGTAGCTGACACTGAAGCTTTCTTT. It yields the protein CASSVADTEAFF.

This chain joins TRBV28 and TRBJ2-7; maybe TRBD1 (6 bases). V lost 7 bases, J lost 4 bases, and 20 bases lay in between. Germline CDR1 is MDHEN and CDR2 is SYDVKM. The length of the CDR3 is 15 residues. CDR3 DNA: TGTGCCAGCATCTCTGGGGGCATCAGGCTTTACGAGCAGTACTTC. Its protein product is CASISGGIRLYEQYF.

V usage is TRBV18 and J usage is TRBJ2-1, with unresolved D. Germline loops: CDR1 KGHSH, CDR2 LQKENI. Trimming took off 1 base at V and 3 bases at J, with 4 bases between the two ends. This CDR3 comprises 13 residues. The CDR3 DNA reads as TGTGCCAGCTCACCACTGGACTACAATGAGCAGTTCTTC. The encoded protein is CASSPLDYNEQFF.

The V and J genes are TRBV5-8 and TRBJ1-2; 8 bases align to TRBD1. This CDR3 contains 12 residues. In germline, CDR1 is SGHTS, CDR2 YDEGEE. The V gene end was trimmed by 2 bases and the J gene end by 7 bases; junction bases not matched to a gene: 1. The CDR3 DNA sequence: TGTGCCAGCAGCTTCGACAGGGGTGGCTACACCTTC. Residues: CASSFDRGGYTF.

The chain is built from TRBV5-4 and TRBJ1-5; D remains ambiguous. CDR3 length: 17 residues. CDR1 and CDR2 (germline): SGHNT, YYREEE (reference sequence). V lost 0 bases, J lost 5 bases, and 18 bases lay in between. The CDR3 reads CASSLAQVLGKDQPQHF. The CDR3 coding sequence is TGTGCCAGCAGCTTGGCTCAGGTGTTGGGTAAGGATCAGCCCCAGCATTTT.

The CDR3, as DNA: TGTGCCAGCTCACCACCCTTTGCGAACACCGGGGAGCTGTTTTTT. This codes for CASSPPFANTGELFF. J is TRBJ2-2 and V is TRBV18, with no clear D. This CDR3 is built from 15 residues. Germline V lookup: CDR1 KGHSH, CDR2 LQKENI. Trimming removed 0 bases at V and 0 bases at J, with 5 bases between.

The chain carries TRBV6-5 and TRBJ2-3; D gene uncertain. Trimming took 4 bases from V and 4 from J, leaving 12 bases between them. This CDR3 spans 14 amino acids. Germline CDR1 and CDR2: MNHEY and SVGAGI. CDR3 amino acids: CASSLWGSADTQYF. The CDR3 region has the DNA TGTGCCAGCAGTTTGTGGGGAAGTGCAGATACGCAGTATTTT.

J is TRBJ2-6 and V is TRBV7-3, with 9 positions matching TRBD1. CDR3 length: 18 amino acids. The V gene end was trimmed by 4 bases and the J gene end by 3 bases; junction bases not matched to a gene: 10. In germline, CDR1 is SGHTA, CDR2 FQGTGA. This CDR3 is CASSSQSRDRVGANVLTF. In DNA form, the CDR3 reads TGTGCCAGCAGCTCCCAGTCCCGGGACAGGGTTGGGGCCAACGTCCTGACTTTC.

This sequence joins TRBV6-5 and TRBJ2-7; 9 bases fit TRBD1. This CDR3 has 15 amino acids. V shed 2 bases and J 5 bases; nucleotides not matched to a gene: 7. The germline V gene has CDR1 MNHEY and CDR2 SVGAGI. The CDR3 bases are TGTGCCAGCAGTTACACGGGACAGGGAGGCCACGAGCAGTACTTC. This codes for CASSYTGQGGHEQYF.

This clone was recorded once. The rearrangement joins TRBV5-1 to TRBJ2-2; TRBD1 aligns across 11 bases. Losses at the gene ends were 2 bases for V and 2 bases for J; bases not matched to a gene: 5. The germline V gene has CDR1 SGHRS and CDR2 YFSETQ. The CDR3 length is 17 residues. Written as DNA, the CDR3 is TGCGCCAGCAGCTTTTCGGACAGGGGGCCTAACACCGGGGAGCTGTTTTTT. Translated: CASSFSDRGPNTGELFF. Full variable domain (missing parts from reference TRBV5-1 and TRBJ2-2): KAGVTQTPRYLIKTRGQQVTLSCSPISGHRSVSWYQQTPGQGLQFLFEYFSETQRNKGNFPGRFSGRQFSNSRSEMNVSTLELGDSALYLCASSFSDRGPNTGELFFGEGSRLTVL.

V is TRBV28 and J is TRBJ1-6, with a tentative D call TRBD1 (5 bases). This CDR3 region has 16 residues. Germline V gene lookup returns CDR1 MDHEN and CDR2 SYDVKM. V lost 5 bases, J lost 5 bases, and 16 bases lay in between. In DNA, the CDR3 is TGTGCCAGCAGTATCTACCGACAGACGAATAATTCACCCCTCCACTTT. This sequence encodes CASSIYRQTNNSPLHF.

This clone was observed a handful of times. The gene calls are TRBV13 and TRBJ2-7; perhaps TRBD2 as D (5 bases). This CDR3 comprises 14 residues. Per the germline V gene, CDR1 is PRHDT and CDR2 is FYEKMQ (reference sequence). Between the trimmed V and J ends, which lost 5 bases and 2 bases, there was a span of 13 bases. The CDR3 DNA reads TGTGCCAGCAGCCCCCCGTCGGGGACCTACGAGCAGTACTTC. This translates into CASSPPSGTYEQYF. The entire variable domain, with the rest obtained from reference TRBV13 and TRBJ2-7, is as follows: AAGVIQSPRHLIKEKRETATLKCYPIPRHDTVYWYQQGPGQDPQFLISFYEKMQSDKGSIPDRFSAQQFSDYHSELNMSSLELGDSALYFCASSPPSGTYEQYFGPGTRLTVT.

This clone was found a few times. The CDR3 is CASRPGQGQYQPTGELFF. CDR3 bases: TGCGCCAGCAGACCCGGACAGGGACAGTATCAGCCCACCGGGGAGCTGTTTTTT. The chain combines TRBV5-1 with TRBJ2-2; 8 bases align to TRBD1. Germline V gene data show CDR1 as SGHRS and CDR2 as YFSETQ. This CDR3 region has 18 residues. Trimming cost V 5 bases and J 4 bases; bases outside gene matches: 16.

This clone has just one count. The CDR3 DNA reads as TGTGCCAGCAGTGACTCCGGGACAGCCTTTGAAGCTTTCTTT. It codes for CASSDSGTAFEAFF. The chain couples TRBV25-1 to TRBJ1-1; 7 nucleotides match TRBD1. With V trimmed by 3 bases and J by 7 bases, 8 bases remained unmatched. The CDR3 sequence is 14 residues long. Per the germline V gene, CDR1 is MGHDK and CDR2 is SYGVNS.

This clone turned up a few times. V gene TRBV6-5 combines with J gene TRBJ1-2; unclear D gene. CDR1 is MNHEY, CDR2 SVGAGI, per germline. Trimming took 8 bases from V and 6 from J, leaving 7 bases between them. CDR3 length: 10 amino acids. CDR3 nucleotide sequence: TGTGCCAGCGCGGGCGATGGCTACACCTTC. Translated: CASAGDGYTF.

The chain carries TRBV24-1 and TRBJ1-1; D is uncertain. CDR1 and CDR2 (germline): KGHDR, SFDVKD. The V and J ends lost 9 bases and 2 bases respectively, with 15 bases between them. CDR3 length: 14 amino acids. CDR3 bases: TGTGCCACCCCCCTCCGGAGTAGCAACACTGAAGCTTTCTTT. Protein sequence: CATPLRSSNTEAFF.